Sequencing of this T cell receptor beta chain was carried out in a study of OX40 agonist ivuxolimab in advanced cancers. For the study at large: Patients with prior anti-PD-1, anti-PD-L1 or anti-CTLA-4 therapy were eligible; 40% to 45% had some.

Study-wide results and caveats: The investigators did not determine what antigen specificity the expanded peripheral T cells had. Average numbers of expanded clones were greater in CD8+ T cells than in CD4+.

Method: immunoSEQ multiplex PCR; TCRdb's copy keeps in-frame clones and lacks some. This sample has under 70,000 clones, with around 89% found just once. Details on this clone: Its antigen remains unidentified.

V dropped 6 bases and J dropped 7 bases, with 33 bases sitting between them. Germline CDR1 reads KGHSH; CDR2 reads LQKENI. The CDR3 spans 19 residues. The genes are TRBV18 and TRBJ1-1, with D possibly being TRBD1 (6 bases). This receptor was obtained from an adult with an advanced solid tumor such as melanoma, head and neck, liver or kidney cancer. The sequencing here drew on CD4+ or CD8+ T cells sorted from blood, taken in a trial of the OX40 agonist ivuxolimab. CDR3 residues: CASSLRGLIGPTGRDEAFF. CDR3 DNA sequence: TGTGCCAGCTCCCTGAGGGGTCTCATAGGACCGACAGGACGGGATGAAGCTTTCTTT.